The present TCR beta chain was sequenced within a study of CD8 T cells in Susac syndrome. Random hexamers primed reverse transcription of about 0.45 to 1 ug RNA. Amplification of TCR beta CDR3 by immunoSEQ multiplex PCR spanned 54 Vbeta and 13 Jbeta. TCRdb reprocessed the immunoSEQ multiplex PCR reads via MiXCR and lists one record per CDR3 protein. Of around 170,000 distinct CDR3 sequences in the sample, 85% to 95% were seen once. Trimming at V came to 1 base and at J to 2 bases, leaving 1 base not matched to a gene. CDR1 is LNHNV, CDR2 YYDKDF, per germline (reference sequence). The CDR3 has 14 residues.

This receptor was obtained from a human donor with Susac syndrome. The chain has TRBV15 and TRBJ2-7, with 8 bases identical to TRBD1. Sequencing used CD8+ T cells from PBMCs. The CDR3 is CATSRVDRAYEQYF. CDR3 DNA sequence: TGTGCCACCAGCAGAGTGGACAGGGCCTACGAGCAGTACTTC. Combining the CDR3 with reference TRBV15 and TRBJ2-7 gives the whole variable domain DAMVIQNPRYQVTQFGKPVTLSCSQTLNHNVMYWYQQKSSQAPKLLFHYYDKDFNNEADTPDNFQSRRPNTSFCFLDIRSPGLGDTAMYLCATSRVDRAYEQYFGPGTRLTVT.